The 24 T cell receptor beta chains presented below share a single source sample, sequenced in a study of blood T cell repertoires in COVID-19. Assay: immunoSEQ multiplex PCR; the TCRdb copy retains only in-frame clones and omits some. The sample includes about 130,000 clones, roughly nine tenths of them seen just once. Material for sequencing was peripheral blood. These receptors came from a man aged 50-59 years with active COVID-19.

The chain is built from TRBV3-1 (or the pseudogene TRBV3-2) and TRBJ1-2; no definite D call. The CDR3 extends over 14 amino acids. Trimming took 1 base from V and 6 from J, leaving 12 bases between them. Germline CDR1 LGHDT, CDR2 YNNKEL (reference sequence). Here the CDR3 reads CASSQGPGRNGYTF. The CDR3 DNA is TGTGCCAGCAGCCAAGGCCCGGGTCGAAATGGCTACACCTTC.

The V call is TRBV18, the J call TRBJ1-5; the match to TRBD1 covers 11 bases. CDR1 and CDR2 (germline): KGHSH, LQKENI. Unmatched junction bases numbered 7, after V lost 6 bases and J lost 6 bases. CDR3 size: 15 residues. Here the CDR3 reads CASSQDRGLGQPQHF. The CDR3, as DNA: TGTGCCAGCTCCCAGGACAGGGGGCTTGGTCAGCCCCAGCATTTT.

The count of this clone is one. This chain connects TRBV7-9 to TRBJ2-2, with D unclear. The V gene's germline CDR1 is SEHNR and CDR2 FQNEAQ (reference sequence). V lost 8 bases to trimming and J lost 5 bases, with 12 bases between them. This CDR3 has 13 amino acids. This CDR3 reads CASSPRATGELFF. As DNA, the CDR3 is TGTGCCAGCTCCCCGCGAGCAACCGGGGAGCTGTTTTTT.

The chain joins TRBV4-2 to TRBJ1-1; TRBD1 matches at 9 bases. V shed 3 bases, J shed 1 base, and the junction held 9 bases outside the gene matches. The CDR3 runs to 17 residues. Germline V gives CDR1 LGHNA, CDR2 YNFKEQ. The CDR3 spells CASSHQVGTGSNTEAFF. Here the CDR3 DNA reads TGTGCCAGCAGCCACCAAGTTGGGACAGGGTCGAACACTGAAGCTTTCTTT.

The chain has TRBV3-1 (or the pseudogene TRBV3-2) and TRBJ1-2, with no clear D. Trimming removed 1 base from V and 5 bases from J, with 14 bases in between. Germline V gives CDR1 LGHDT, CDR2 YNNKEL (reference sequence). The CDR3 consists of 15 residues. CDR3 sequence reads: CASSQVPGSPYGYTF. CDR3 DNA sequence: TGTGCCAGCAGCCAAGTTCCCGGGTCGCCGTATGGCTACACCTTC.

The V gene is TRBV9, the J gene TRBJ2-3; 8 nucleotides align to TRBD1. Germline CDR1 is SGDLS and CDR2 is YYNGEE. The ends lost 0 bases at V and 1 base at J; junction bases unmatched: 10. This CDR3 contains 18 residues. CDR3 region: CASSVVPQGGAGTDTQYF. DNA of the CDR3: TGTGCCAGCAGCGTAGTACCACAGGGGGGAGCGGGCACAGATACGCAGTATTTT.

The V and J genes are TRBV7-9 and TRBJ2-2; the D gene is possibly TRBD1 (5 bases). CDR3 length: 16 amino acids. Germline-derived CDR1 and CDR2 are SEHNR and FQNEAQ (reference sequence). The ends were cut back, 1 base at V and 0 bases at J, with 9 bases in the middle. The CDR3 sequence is CASSLGAGTNTGELFF. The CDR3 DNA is TGTGCCAGCAGCTTAGGAGCAGGGACGAACACCGGGGAGCTGTTTTTT.

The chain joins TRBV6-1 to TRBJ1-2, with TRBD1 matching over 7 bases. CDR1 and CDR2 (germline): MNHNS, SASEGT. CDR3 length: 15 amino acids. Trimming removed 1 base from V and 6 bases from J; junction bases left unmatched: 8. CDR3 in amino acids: CASSEGDRGHDGYTF. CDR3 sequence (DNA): TGTGCCAGCAGTGAAGGGGATAGGGGGCATGATGGCTACACCTTC.

The CDR3 loop reads CATRQGRELFF. The CDR3 DNA is TGTGCCACGCGACAGGGCCGGGAGCTGTTTTTT. The chain joins TRBV30 to TRBJ2-2; 7 bases map to TRBD1. Unmatched junction bases numbered 6, after V lost 8 bases and J lost 9 bases. The CDR3 is 11 amino acids. Germline-derived CDR1 and CDR2 are GTSNPN and SVGIG (reference sequence).

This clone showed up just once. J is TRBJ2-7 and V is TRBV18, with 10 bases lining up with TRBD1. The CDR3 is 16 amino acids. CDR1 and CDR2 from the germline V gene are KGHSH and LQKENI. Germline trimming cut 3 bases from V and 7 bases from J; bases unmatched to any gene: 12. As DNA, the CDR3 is TGTGCCAGCTCACCCTCAAGGACAGGGGGGTCCGGTGAGCAGTACGTC. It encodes CASSPSRTGGSGEQYV.

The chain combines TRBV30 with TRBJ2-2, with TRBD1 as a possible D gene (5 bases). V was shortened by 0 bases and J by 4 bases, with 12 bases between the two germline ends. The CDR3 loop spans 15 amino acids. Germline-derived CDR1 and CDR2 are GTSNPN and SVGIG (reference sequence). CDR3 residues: CAWSVGSRVTGELFF. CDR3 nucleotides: TGTGCCTGGAGTGTGGGTAGCAGGGTCACCGGGGAGCTGTTTTTT. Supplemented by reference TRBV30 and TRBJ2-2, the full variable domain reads SQTIHQWPATLVQPVGSPLSLECTVEGTSNPNLYWYRQAAGRGLQLLFYSVGIGQISSEVPQNLSASRPQDRQFILSSKKLLLSDSGFYLCAWSVGSRVTGELFFGEGSRLTVL.

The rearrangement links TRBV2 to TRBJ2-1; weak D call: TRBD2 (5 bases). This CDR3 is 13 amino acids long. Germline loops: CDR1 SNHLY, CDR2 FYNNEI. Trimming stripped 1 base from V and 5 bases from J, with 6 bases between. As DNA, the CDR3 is TGTGCCAGCAGTGAAGGGAGGAACAATGAGCAGTTCTTC. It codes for CASSEGRNNEQFF.

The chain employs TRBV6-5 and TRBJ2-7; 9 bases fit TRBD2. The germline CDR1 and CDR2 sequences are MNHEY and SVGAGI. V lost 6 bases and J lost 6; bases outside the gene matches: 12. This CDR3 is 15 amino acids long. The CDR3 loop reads CASRLNPGLASEQYV. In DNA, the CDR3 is TGTGCCAGCAGACTAAATCCGGGACTAGCATCCGAGCAGTACGTC.

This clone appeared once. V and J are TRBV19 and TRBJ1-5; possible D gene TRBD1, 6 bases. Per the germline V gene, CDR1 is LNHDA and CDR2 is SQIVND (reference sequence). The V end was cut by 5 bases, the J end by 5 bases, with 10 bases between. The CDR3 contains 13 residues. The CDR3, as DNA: TGTGCCAGTAGTTTGTACAGGGATCAGCCCCAGCATTTT. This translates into CASSLYRDQPQHF.

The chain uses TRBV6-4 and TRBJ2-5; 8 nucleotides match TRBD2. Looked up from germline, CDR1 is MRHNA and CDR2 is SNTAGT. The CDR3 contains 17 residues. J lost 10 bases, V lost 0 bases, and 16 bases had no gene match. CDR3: CASSDSLAGIYLGDQYF. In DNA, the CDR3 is TGTGCCAGCAGTGACTCGTTAGCGGGGATCTACTTGGGAGACCAGTACTTC.

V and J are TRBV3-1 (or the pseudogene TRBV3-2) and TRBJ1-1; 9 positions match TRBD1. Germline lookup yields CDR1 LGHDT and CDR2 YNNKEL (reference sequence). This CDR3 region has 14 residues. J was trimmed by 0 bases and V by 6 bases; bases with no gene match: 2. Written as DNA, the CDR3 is TGTGCCAGCAGGGGGGACAGGGTGAACACTGAAGCTTTCTTT. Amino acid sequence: CASRGDRVNTEAFF.

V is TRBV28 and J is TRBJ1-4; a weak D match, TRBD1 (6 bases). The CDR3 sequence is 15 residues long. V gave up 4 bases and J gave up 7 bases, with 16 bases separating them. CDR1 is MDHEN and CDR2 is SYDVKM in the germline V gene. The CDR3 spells CASSSTGYDLEKLFF. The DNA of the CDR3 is TGTGCCAGCAGTTCTACAGGGTACGACCTTGAAAAACTGTTTTTT.

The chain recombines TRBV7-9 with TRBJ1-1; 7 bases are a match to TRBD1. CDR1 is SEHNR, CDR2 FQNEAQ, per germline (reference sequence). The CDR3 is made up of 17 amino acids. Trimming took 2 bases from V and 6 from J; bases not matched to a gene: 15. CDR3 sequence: CASSLWLGQGVIAEAFF. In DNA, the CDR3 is TGTGCCAGCAGCTTATGGTTAGGCCAGGGGGTTATAGCTGAAGCTTTCTTT.

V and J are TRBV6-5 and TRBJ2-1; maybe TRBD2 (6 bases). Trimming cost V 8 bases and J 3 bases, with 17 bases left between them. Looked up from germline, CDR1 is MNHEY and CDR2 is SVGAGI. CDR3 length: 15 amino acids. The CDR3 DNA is TGTGCCAGCGCCAAGGAGGGAATCAACTACAATGAGCAGTTCTTC. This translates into CASAKEGINYNEQFF.

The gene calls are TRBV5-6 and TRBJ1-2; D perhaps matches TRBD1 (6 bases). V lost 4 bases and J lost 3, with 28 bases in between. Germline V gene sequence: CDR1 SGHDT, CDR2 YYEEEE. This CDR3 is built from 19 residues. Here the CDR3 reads CASSLSWGGRRSNDYGYTF. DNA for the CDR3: TGTGCCAGCAGCCTCTCGTGGGGGGGGCGCAGGTCAAATGACTATGGCTACACCTTC. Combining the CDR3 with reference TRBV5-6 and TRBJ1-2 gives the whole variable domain DAGVTQSPTHLIKTRGQQVTLRCSPKSGHDTVSWYQQALGQGPQFIFQYYEEEERQRGNFPDRFSGHQFPNYSSELNVNALLLGDSALYLCASSLSWGGRRSNDYGYTFGSGTRLTVV.

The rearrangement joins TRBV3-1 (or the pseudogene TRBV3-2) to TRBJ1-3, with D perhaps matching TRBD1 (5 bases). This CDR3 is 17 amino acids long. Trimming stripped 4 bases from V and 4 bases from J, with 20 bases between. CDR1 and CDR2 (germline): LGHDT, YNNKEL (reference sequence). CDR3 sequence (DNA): TGTGCCAGCAGCCCGAGCGAGTCCGGGGGATCCGGAAACACCATATATTTT. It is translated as CASSPSESGGSGNTIYF.

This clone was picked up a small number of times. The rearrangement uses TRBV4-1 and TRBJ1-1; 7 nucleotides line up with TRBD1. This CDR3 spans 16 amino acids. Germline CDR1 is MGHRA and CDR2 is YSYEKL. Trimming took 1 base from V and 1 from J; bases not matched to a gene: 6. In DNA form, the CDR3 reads TGCGCCAGCAGCCAAGGACAGGGACGGACGAACACTGAAGCTTTCTTT. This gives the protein CASSQGQGRTNTEAFF.

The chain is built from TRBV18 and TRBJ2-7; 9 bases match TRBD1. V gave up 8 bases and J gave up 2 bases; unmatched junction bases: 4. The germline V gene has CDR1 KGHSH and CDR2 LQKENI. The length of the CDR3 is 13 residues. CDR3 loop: CASTRDRAYEQYF. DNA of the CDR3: TGTGCCAGCACTAGGGACAGGGCCTACGAGCAGTACTTC.

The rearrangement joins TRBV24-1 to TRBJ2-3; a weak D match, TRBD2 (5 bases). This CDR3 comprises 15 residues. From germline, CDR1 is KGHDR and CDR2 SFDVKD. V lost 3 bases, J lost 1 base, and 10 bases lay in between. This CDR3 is CATSDPRTRTDTQYF. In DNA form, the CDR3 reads TGTGCCACCAGTGATCCTCGGACTCGCACAGATACGCAGTATTTT.